A single sample gave rise to the 29 T cell receptor beta chains below, sequenced in a study of T cells expressing NK-cell markers. For each CDR3 protein, TCRdb gives one entry from its re-call of the 5' RACE reads, without DNA. Here the sample table reports approximately 420,000 distinct CDR3 sequences. Sequenced input: blood T cells: a sorted CD56 or NKG2C T cell subset, CD4+ or CD8+ T cells, or bulk PBMC T cells (not recorded which). The receptors stem from a woman between 45 and 60 years old in good health.

The V call is TRBV2, the J call TRBJ2-7. Germline CDR1 reads SNHLY; CDR2 reads FYNNEI. CDR3 length: 13 residues. This CDR3 reads CASSENPNYEQYF.

The CDR3 reads CASSLEGREPDEQFF. V usage is TRBV5-1 and J usage is TRBJ2-1; the TRBD2 assignment by TCRdb is unverifiable without DNA. The V gene's germline CDR1 is SGHRS and CDR2 YFSETQ. The CDR3 length is 15 residues.

The chain couples TRBV5-1 to TRBJ2-7; TCRdb lists TRBD2, though no DNA is available to test this call. CDR3 length: 14 amino acids. The germline V gene encodes CDR1 SGHRS and CDR2 YFSETQ. The CDR3: CASSSLDYPYEQYF.

The genes are TRBV5-1 and TRBJ2-5; the D call of TRBD1 rests on TCRdb alone, since no DNA is present to check it. The germline V gene encodes CDR1 SGHRS and CDR2 YFSETQ. The CDR3 has 16 amino acids. CDR3 amino acids: CASSLSPTGAGETQYF.

The gene calls are TRBV30 and TRBJ2-7. CDR1 and CDR2 (germline): GTSNPN, SVGIG (reference sequence). The CDR3 consists of 12 residues. CDR3 sequence: CALYRGSYEQYF.

The chain links TRBV5-1 to TRBJ1-2. Germline values: CDR1 SGHRS, CDR2 YFSETQ. The CDR3 covers 14 residues. CDR3: CASGAVEGNYGYTF.

This sequence joins TRBV4-1 and TRBJ1-6; TCRdb's D call, TRBD1, is unchecked because there is no DNA. This CDR3 has 16 residues. CDR1 is MGHRA and CDR2 is YSYEKL in the germline V gene. CDR3 amino acids: CASSQAGTGFNSPLHF.

This rearrangement joins TRBV30 to TRBJ2-7; TCRdb outputs TRBD1, but without DNA this stays unchecked. Germline V gives CDR1 GTSNPN, CDR2 SVGIG (reference sequence). The CDR3 consists of 12 residues. This CDR3 is CAWSLQEAVQYF.

The chain carries TRBV24-1 and TRBJ2-1; lacking DNA, the TRBD2 call made by TCRdb goes unchecked. This CDR3 is built from 15 residues. Germline loops: CDR1 KGHDR, CDR2 SFDVKD. Here the CDR3 reads CATVWGLATYNEQFF.

This chain links TRBV12-3 or TRBV12-4 with TRBJ2-1; TCRdb lists TRBD2, though no DNA is available to test this call. CDR3 size: 19 residues. This CDR3 is CASTLPGLTLTSSYNEQFF.

The chain joins TRBV19 to TRBJ2-7; TCRdb proposes TRBD1, but this gene call is untestable without DNA. The germline gives CDR1 LNHDA, CDR2 SQIVND (reference sequence). This CDR3 contains 16 residues. The CDR3 loop is CASSMLGGGVAHEQYF. Full variable domain (missing parts from reference TRBV19 and TRBJ2-7): DGGITQSPKYLFRKEGQNVTLSCEQNLNHDAMYWYRQDPGQGLRLIYYSQIVNDFQKGDIAEGYSVSREKKESFPLTVTSAQKNPTAFYLCASSMLGGGVAHEQYFGPGTRLTVT.

This chain's CDR3 is CAIGTGVSDTQYF. The chain recombines TRBV10-3 with TRBJ2-3; with no DNA, the TCRdb D assignment of TRBD2 cannot be verified. Germline CDR1 reads ENHRY; CDR2 reads SYGVKD. The CDR3 is 13 residues long.

V gene TRBV6-1 combines with J gene TRBJ1-5; TCRdb proposes TRBD1, but this gene call is untestable without DNA. The germline gives CDR1 MNHNS, CDR2 SASEGT. The CDR3 has 17 residues. CDR3 in amino acids: CASSDPDRGYGNQPQHF.

The CDR3 loop reads CSASEAPGNQPQHF. The chain carries TRBV20-1 and TRBJ1-5; absent DNA, TCRdb's TRBD1 call cannot be checked. The CDR3 loop spans 14 amino acids. Germline V CDR1 and CDR2: DFQATT, SNEGSKA (reference sequence).

The chain is built from TRBV20-1 and TRBJ2-2; the TRBD2 assignment by TCRdb is unverifiable without DNA. CDR3 length equals 14 residues. Germline V gene data show CDR1 as DFQATT and CDR2 as SNEGSKA (reference sequence). CDR3: CSAGGTSNTGELFF.

The J gene is TRBJ2-4, the V gene TRBV12-3 or TRBV12-4; the TCRdb call, TRBD1, lacks DNA for checking. The CDR3 loop spans 16 amino acids. The chain's CDR3 is CASRALSGAGLNIQYF.

J is TRBJ2-4 and V is TRBV29-1. The CDR3 is 15 residues long. Germline V CDR1 and CDR2: SQVTM, ANQGSEA. CDR3 residues: CSVEMVGLAKNIQYF.

The chain combines TRBV24-1 with TRBJ1-4; TCRdb's D call of TRBD1 is untestable without DNA. This CDR3 region has 14 residues. Germline assignment: CDR1 KGHDR and CDR2 SFDVKD. The CDR3 loop reads CATSDRGAREKLFF.

This rearrangement joins TRBV29-1 to TRBJ2-1; as DNA is missing, the TRBD2 call by TCRdb cannot be tested. CDR3 length: 17 amino acids. Germline CDR1 reads SQVTM; CDR2 reads ANQGSEA. Here the CDR3 reads CSVEARVGTIPYNEQFF.

This chain connects TRBV20-1 to TRBJ1-2. Per the germline V gene, CDR1 is DFQATT and CDR2 is SNEGSKA (reference sequence). This CDR3 is built from 12 residues. The CDR3 is CSARVEGKGYTF.

The chain couples TRBV29-1 to TRBJ2-4; checking the TCRdb D call of TRBD2 is not possible without DNA. This CDR3 has 14 amino acids. The V gene's germline CDR1 is SQVTM and CDR2 ANQGSEA. CDR3 loop: CSVRASGFKNIQYF.

This rearrangement joins TRBV7-9 to TRBJ2-5; TCRdb's D call of TRBD2 is untestable without DNA. CDR3 length: 14 amino acids. Germline V gene data show CDR1 as SEHNR and CDR2 as FQNEAQ (reference sequence). The CDR3 region is CASTHAQGGETQYF. Looking up the rest from reference TRBV7-9 and TRBJ2-5 gives the full variable domain: DTGVSQNPRHKITKRGQNVTFRCDPISEHNRLYWYRQTLGQGPEFLTYFQNEAQLEKSRLLSDRFSAERPKGSFSTLEIQRTEQGDSAMYLCASTHAQGGETQYFGPGTRLLVL.

The chain is built from TRBV6-6 and TRBJ2-1; TCRdb designates TRBD2, a call that cannot be tested without DNA. Germline V lookup: CDR1 MNHNY, CDR2 SVGAGI (reference sequence). The CDR3 covers 16 residues. CDR3 in amino acids: CASSKHREGQRDEQFF.

The chain has TRBV13 and TRBJ2-5; TCRdb proposes TRBD1, but this gene call is untestable without DNA. CDR3 length: 16 residues. Per the germline V gene, CDR1 is PRHDT and CDR2 is FYEKMQ (reference sequence). The CDR3 here is CASSLVAGGHQETQYF.

The CDR3 sequence: CASSPGKVGGTEAFF. V and J are TRBV4-1 and TRBJ1-1. CDR1 is MGHRA and CDR2 is YSYEKL in the germline V gene. CDR3 size: 15 residues.

The V gene is TRBV15, the J gene TRBJ1-1. Germline values: CDR1 LNHNV, CDR2 YYDKDF (reference sequence). The CDR3 has 13 residues. This CDR3 reads CATSRTAWTEAFF. Full variable domain (outside the CDR3, taken from reference TRBV15 and TRBJ1-1): DAMVIQNPRYQVTQFGKPVTLSCSQTLNHNVMYWYQQKSSQAPKLLFHYYDKDFNNEADTPDNFQSRRPNTSFCFLDIRSPGLGDTAMYLCATSRTAWTEAFFGQGTRLTVV.

This chain connects TRBV5-4 to TRBJ2-1; TCRdb indicates TRBD2, and absent DNA this call remains unverified. The CDR3 is 13 amino acids. Germline V gene sequence: CDR1 SGHNT, CDR2 YYREEE (reference sequence). CDR3 sequence: CASSQTGGAGSFF. The variable domain in full, completed from reference TRBV5-4 and TRBJ2-1, reads ETGVTQSPTHLIKTRGQQVTLRCSSQSGHNTVSWYQQALGQGPQFIFQYYREEENGRGNFPPRFSGLQFPNYSSELNVNALELDDSALYLCASSQTGGAGSFFGPGTRLTVL.

J is TRBJ2-5 and V is TRBV7-8; the TCRdb D gene call, TRBD2, has no DNA to confirm it. The CDR3 contains 15 residues. Germline V gene lookup returns CDR1 SGHVS and CDR2 FQNEAQ. This CDR3 is CASSLDSGIGETQYF.

This sequence joins TRBV3-1 and TRBJ2-1. Germline loops: CDR1 LGHDT, CDR2 YNNKEL (reference sequence). The CDR3 spans 12 residues. CDR3 sequence reads: CASSQAANEQFF.